These T cell receptor beta chains were read from a single sample in a study of blood T cell repertoires in COVID-19. Using immunoSEQ multiplex PCR, the repertoire was profiled, and TCRdb retains in-frame clones only, with some absent. The sample includes roughly 340,000 clones, more than 70% seen only once; the top ten take 1.5% to 2.5%. The material sequenced was PBMCs or T cells enriched from blood (not recorded which). The receptors here all came from a man aged 35 to 55 in a cohort exposed to, infected with or recovered from COVID-19 (not recorded which). The CDR3 runs from the conserved cysteine through the conserved F or W. D genes are given only for firm matches. Size values are once, few and many counts, or a class for expanded clones, and some rows have none.

>TRBJ1-5|TRBV6-5|many|TRBD1
CASTSGTAQPQHF
TGTGCCAGCACCTCCGGGACAGCCCAGCCCCAGCATTTT
>TRBJ2-1|TRBV19|-|TRBD2
CASSIAPGGPEQFF
TGTGCCAGTAGTATAGCCCCGGGGGGGCCTGAGCAGTTCTTC
>TRBJ2-6|TRBV11-2|-|-
CASRRSGANVLTF
TGTGCCAGCCGCCGGTCGGGGGCCAACGTCCTGACTTTC
>TRBJ2-7|TRBV9|-|-
CASSVGREKDEQYF
TGTGCCAGCAGCGTAGGTCGGGAGAAGGACGAGCAGTACTTC
>TRBJ2-7|TRBV18|-|-
CASSPQSGVHEQYF
TGTGCCAGCTCACCACAGTCAGGGGTCCACGAGCAGTACTTC
>TRBJ2-7|TRBV18|once|-
CASSPPSGSSYEQYF
TGTGCCAGCTCACCACCAAGCGGAAGCTCCTACGAGCAGTACTTC
>TRBJ1-1|TRBV5-4|-|-
CASSPSPDRPMNTEAFF
TGTGCCAGCAGCCCCTCTCCGGACAGACCTATGAACACTGAAGCTTTCTTT
>TRBJ1-1|TRBV10-3|few|TRBD1
CAISVSGGMTEAFF
TGTGCCATCAGTGTATCAGGGGGCATGACTGAAGCTTTCTTT
>TRBJ2-1|TRBV5-6|few|TRBD1
CASSTTGGWTHHEQFF
TGTGCCAGCAGCACGACAGGGGGTTGGACACACCATGAGCAGTTCTTC
>TRBJ2-1|TRBV6-1|-|TRBD2
CASSEGSGRHNEQFF
TGTGCCAGCAGTGAAGGTAGCGGGAGGCACAATGAGCAGTTCTTC
>TRBJ2-7|TRBV28|few|-
CASSSSLILLEQYF
TGTGCCAGCAGTTCGAGCCTTATTCTCCTCGAGCAGTACTTC
>TRBJ1-2|TRBV27|-|-
CASSLSWQAGYTF
TGTGCCAGCAGTTTATCATGGCAGGCGGGCTACACCTTC
>TRBJ1-2|TRBV2|-|TRBD1
CASSEGDRRGVYGYTF
TGTGCCAGCAGTGAAGGGGACAGAAGGGGGGTGTATGGCTACACCTTC
>TRBJ1-2|TRBV27|-|TRBD1
CASRGQGSNYGYTF
TGTGCCAGCAGGGGACAGGGGTCGAACTATGGCTACACCTTC
>TRBJ2-2|TRBV3-1/TRBV3-2|-|TRBD1
CASSQGTGRTGELFF
TGTGCCAGCAGCCAGGGGACAGGGCGCACCGGGGAGCTGTTTTTT
>TRBJ2-1|TRBV7-8|-|-
CASISSARGPVGEQFF
TGTGCCAGCATCTCGTCAGCTAGAGGGCCGGTCGGGGAGCAGTTCTTC
>TRBJ2-7|TRBV12-5|once|-
CASGPEARWGYEQYF
TGTGCTAGTGGCCCGGAGGCGCGGTGGGGCTACGAGCAGTACTTC
>TRBJ1-1|TRBV18|-|TRBD1
CASSPTGLEAFF
TGTGCCAGCTCACCGACAGGGCTTGAAGCTTTCTTT
>TRBJ1-5|TRBV4-1|-|-
CASSPGDGQPQHF
TGCGCCAGCAGCCCAGGGGACGGCCAGCCCCAGCATTTT
>TRBJ2-3|TRBV10-1|-|-
CASSESGVPDTQYF
TGCGCCAGCAGTGAGTCAGGGGTTCCAGATACGCAGTATTTT
>TRBJ2-6|TRBV4-2|-|TRBD1
CASSNKGAHSGANVLTF
TGTGCCAGCAGCAATAAGGGGGCCCACTCTGGGGCCAACGTCCTGACTTTC
>TRBJ2-5|TRBV7-9|few|TRBD2
CASSLGLAVYQETQYF
TGTGCCAGCAGCTTAGGACTAGCGGTCTACCAAGAGACCCAGTACTTC
>TRBJ2-5|TRBV6-5|-|TRBD2
CASIPAGVETQYF
TGTGCCAGCATCCCAGCGGGAGTAGAGACCCAGTACTTC
>TRBJ2-5|TRBV7-2|-|-
CASSYGSSIQETQYF
TGTGCCAGCAGCTACGGGTCTTCTATCCAAGAGACCCAGTACTTC
>TRBJ1-5|TRBV2|-|-
CASSEPGIRPQHF
TGTGCCAGCAGCGAACCAGGGATAAGGCCCCAGCATTTT
>TRBJ2-1|TRBV11-2|-|TRBD2
CASSLTSGIYNEQFF
TGTGCCAGCAGCTTGACTAGCGGGATTTACAATGAGCAGTTCTTC
>TRBJ2-3|TRBV13|few|TRBD2
CASSRGRPTDTQYF
TGTGCCAGCAGCCGCGGGAGGCCCACAGATACGCAGTATTTT
>TRBJ1-6|TRBV10-3|-|-
CAIRAGPYNSPLHF
TGTGCCATCCGAGCAGGGCCATATAATTCACCCCTCCACTTT
>TRBJ2-5|TRBV10-1|once|-
CASRAGASCREETQYF
TGCGCCAGCAGGGCGGGGGCTTCCTGCAGAGAAGAGACCCAGTACTTC
>TRBJ2-1|TRBV7-6|-|-
CASSLVRQNHNEQFF
TGTGCCAGCAGCTTAGTGAGACAGAACCACAATGAGCAGTTCTTC
>TRBJ1-6|TRBV6-5|once|TRBD1
CASSRPRGRNSPLHF
TGTGCCAGCAGTCGCCCCAGGGGGCGCAATTCACCCCTCCACTTT
>TRBJ2-6|TRBV4-1|-|TRBD2
CASSQETSGSSGANVLTF
TGCGCCAGCAGCCAAGAGACTAGCGGGAGCTCCGGGGCCAACGTCCTGACTTTC
>TRBJ2-1|TRBV5-1|-|TRBD1
CASSPTGFDNEQFF
TGCGCCAGCAGCCCGACAGGGTTTGACAATGAGCAGTTCTTC
>TRBJ1-1|TRBV18|-|TRBD1
CASSRQGADTEAFF
TGTGCCAGCTCCCGACAGGGCGCGGATACTGAAGCTTTCTTT
>TRBJ2-3|TRBV4-2|-|TRBD2
CASSASRTSGSTDTQYF
TGTGCCAGCAGCGCTAGCAGGACTAGCGGAAGCACAGATACGCAGTATTTT
>TRBJ2-1|TRBV6-5|-|TRBD2
CASTSSGGYNEQFF
TGTGCCAGCACTTCTAGCGGGGGCTACAATGAGCAGTTCTTC
>TRBJ2-1|TRBV4-1|-|TRBD1
CASSQFPGTGLYNEQFF
TGCGCCAGCAGCCAATTCCCGGGGACAGGGTTATACAATGAGCAGTTCTTC
>TRBJ1-6|TRBV28|-|-
CASSSSNNSPLHF
TGTGCCAGCAGTTCCTCTAATAATTCACCCCTCCACTTT
>TRBJ2-7|TRBV10-1|-|-
CASSENYYEQYF
TGCGCCAGCAGTGAGAATTACTACGAGCAGTACTTC
>TRBJ1-1|TRBV6-6|-|-
CAGRTVGATEAFF
TGTGCCGGACGGACAGTAGGGGCGACTGAAGCTTTCTTT
>TRBJ1-2|TRBV4-1|-|TRBD1
CASSQAGQGAWGYTF
TGCGCCAGCAGCCAAGCCGGACAGGGGGCTTGGGGCTACACCTTC
>TRBJ2-3|TRBV9|-|-
CASSVGVRGTDTQYF
TGTGCCAGCAGCGTAGGTGTCAGGGGCACAGATACGCAGTATTTT
>TRBJ2-5|TRBV9|-|TRBD2
CASSVYRPLAGGKTQYF
TGTGCCAGCAGCGTATACCGACCTCTCGCGGGAGGAAAGACCCAGTACTTC
>TRBJ2-3|TRBV27|-|-
CASTARGGSTDTQYF
TGTGCCAGCACCGCCAGGGGCGGTAGCACAGATACGCAGTATTTT
>TRBJ1-1|TRBV7-7|few|-
CASSLEATVNTEAFF
TGTGCCAGCAGCTTAGAAGCGACAGTGAACACTGAAGCTTTCTTT
>TRBJ1-1|TRBV30|-|TRBD1
CAWSVLTGENTEAFF
TGTGCCTGGAGTGTACTAACAGGGGAGAACACTGAAGCTTTCTTT
>TRBJ1-2|TRBV10-2|-|TRBD1
CAAKDRGSGYTF
TGCGCCGCAAAAGACAGGGGTAGTGGCTACACCTTC